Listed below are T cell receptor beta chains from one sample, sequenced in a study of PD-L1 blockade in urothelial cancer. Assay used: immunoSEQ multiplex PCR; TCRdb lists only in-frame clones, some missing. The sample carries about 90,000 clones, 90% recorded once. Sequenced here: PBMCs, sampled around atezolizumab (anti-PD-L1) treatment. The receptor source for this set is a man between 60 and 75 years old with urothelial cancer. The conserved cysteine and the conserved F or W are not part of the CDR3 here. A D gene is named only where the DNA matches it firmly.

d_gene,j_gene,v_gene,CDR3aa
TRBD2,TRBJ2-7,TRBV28,ASSPTTSGHSYEQY
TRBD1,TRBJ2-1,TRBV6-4,ASSASPGTGDDNEQF
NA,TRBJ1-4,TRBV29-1,SVGQATNEKLF
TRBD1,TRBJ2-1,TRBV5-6,ASSPTTGGNEQF
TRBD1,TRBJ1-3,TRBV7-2,ASSSTSTGAGNTIY
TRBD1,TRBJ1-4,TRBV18,ASSHRDRDEKLF
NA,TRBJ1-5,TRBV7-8,ASSSTLDRFNSNQPQH
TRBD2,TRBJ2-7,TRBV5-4,ASSLAGAGGYEQY
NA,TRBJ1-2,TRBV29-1,SVGSMGGYGYT
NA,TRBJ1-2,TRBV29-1,SVEGGGYGYT
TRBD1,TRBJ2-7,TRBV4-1,ASSLSGTGGYEQY
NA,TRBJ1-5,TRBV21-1,ASSKKRGSLPPNSNQPQH
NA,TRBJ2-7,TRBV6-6,ASSLAGSAAGEQY
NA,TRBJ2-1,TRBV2,ASSDANNSYNEQF
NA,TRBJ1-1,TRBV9,ASSVGGIASEAF
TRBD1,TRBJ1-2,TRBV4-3,ASSQGQGTNYGYT
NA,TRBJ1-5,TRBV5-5,ASSRGPIQHDSNQPQH
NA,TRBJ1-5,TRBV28,ASSLSAGRANQPQH
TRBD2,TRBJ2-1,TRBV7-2,ASSFEAGTRREQF
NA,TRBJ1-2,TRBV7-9,ASSFIRVDYGYT
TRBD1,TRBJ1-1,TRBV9,ASSAGGRTEAF
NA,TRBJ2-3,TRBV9,ASSPTARDTQY
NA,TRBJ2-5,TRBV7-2,ASSQIQETQY
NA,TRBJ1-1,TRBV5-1,ASSLLSRDTEAF
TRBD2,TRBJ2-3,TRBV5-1,ASSLMRGADTQY
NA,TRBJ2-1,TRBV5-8,ASRVTLRGSSYNEQF
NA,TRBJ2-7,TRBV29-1,SVEQGNEQY
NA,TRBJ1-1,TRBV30,AWRRVRGTEAF
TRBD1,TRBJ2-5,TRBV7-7,ASSIGTGAGETQY
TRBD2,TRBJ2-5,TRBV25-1,ASSSGGIGAETQY
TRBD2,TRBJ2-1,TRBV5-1,ASSRLTGGYRGEQF
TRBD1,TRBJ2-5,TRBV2,ASNRQGTQETQY
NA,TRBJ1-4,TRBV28,ATLGQFREKLF
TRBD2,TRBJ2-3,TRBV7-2,ASSYLAGGYTDTQY
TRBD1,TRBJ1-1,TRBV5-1,ASSLGSAGQMNTEAF
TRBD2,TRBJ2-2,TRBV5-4,ASSSRTSGYTGELF
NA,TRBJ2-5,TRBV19,ASARGSAGETQY
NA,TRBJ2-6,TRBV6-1,ASSETPQVRANVLT
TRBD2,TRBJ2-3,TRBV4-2,ASSQGGSGSGSPDTQY
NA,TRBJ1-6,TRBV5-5,ASSHDRTSPLH
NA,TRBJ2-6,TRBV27,ASSPRDTLNGANVLT